Following are 24 T cell receptor beta chains from one sample sequenced in a study of graft-versus-host responses after intestinal transplantation. Data came from immunoSEQ multiplex PCR; TCRdb stores just in-frame clones and leaves some out. The sample holds 90,000 to 130,000 clones, 85% to 95% seen once. The antigens these receptors bind are not known. This sample comprised unstimulated CD8+ T cells sorted from spleen or lymph node cells, obtained before intestinal transplant. The receptors here all came from a human donor who received an intestinal transplant.

The chain employs TRBV4-1 and TRBJ2-7; possible D gene TRBD2, 5 bases. Trimming shortened V by 1 base and J by 6 bases, and 22 bases separated the two germline ends. Germline V CDR1 and CDR2: MGHRA, YSYEKL. CDR3 size: 17 residues. For the CDR3, the DNA is TGCGCCAGCAGCCAAGGTCGGCGGGTTGGTCTGTACTCCGAGCAGTACTTC. Translating gives CASSQGRRVGLYSEQYF.

V usage is TRBV27 and J usage is TRBJ2-7; D is unclear. This CDR3 spans 13 amino acids. Trimming took off 2 bases at V and 0 bases at J, with 5 bases between the two ends. CDR1 MNHEY and CDR2 SMNVEV come from the germline V gene (reference sequence). In DNA, the CDR3 is TGTGCCAGCAGTTTAAGGGACTCCTACGAGCAGTACTTC. Amino acid sequence: CASSLRDSYEQYF.

This chain uses TRBV27 with TRBJ2-7; tentatively, D is TRBD1 (6 bases). The germline V gene has CDR1 MNHEY and CDR2 SMNVEV (reference sequence). V lost 2 bases to trimming and J lost 3 bases, with 8 bases between them. The CDR3 is 13 amino acids. The CDR3 spells CASSLGQNYEQYF. The CDR3 coding sequence is TGTGCCAGCAGTTTAGGACAGAACTACGAGCAGTACTTC.

This chain links TRBV9 with TRBJ2-3; D call uncertain. Per the germline V gene, CDR1 is SGDLS and CDR2 is YYNGEE. This CDR3 has 15 residues. The ends were cut back, 0 bases at V and 0 bases at J, with 8 bases in the middle. The CDR3 loop reads CASSVVVGSTDTQYF. The DNA of the CDR3 is TGTGCCAGCAGCGTAGTCGTGGGGAGCACAGATACGCAGTATTTT.

This chain links TRBV4-1 with TRBJ1-1; 9 bases agree with TRBD1. Trimming took 4 bases from V and 5 from J; bases not matched to a gene: 8. The CDR3 runs to 15 residues. Germline CDR1 and CDR2: MGHRA and YSYEKL. Here the CDR3 reads CASSLQGTGKTEAFF. DNA of the CDR3: TGCGCCAGCAGCCTTCAAGGGACAGGGAAGACTGAAGCTTTCTTT.

The gene calls are TRBV28 and TRBJ2-7, with 12 bases lining up with TRBD1. V lost 6 bases, J lost 3 bases, and 6 bases stayed unmatched. Germline assignment: CDR1 MDHEN and CDR2 SYDVKM. The CDR3 sequence is 15 residues long. Here the CDR3 reads CASSTRDRGLYEQYF. For the CDR3, the DNA is TGTGCCAGCAGCACCCGGGACAGGGGGCTCTACGAGCAGTACTTC.

V usage is TRBV10-2 and J usage is TRBJ1-1; the D is unclear. From germline, CDR1 is WSHSY and CDR2 SAAADI. Between the trimmed V and J ends, which lost 6 bases and 0 bases, there was a span of 11 bases. This CDR3 region has 14 residues. The CDR3 coding sequence is TGCGCCAGCAGAGAGGGAGTTTTGAACACTGAAGCTTTCTTT. Its translation: CASREGVLNTEAFF.

The chain recombines TRBV10-3 with TRBJ2-7, with D possibly matching TRBD2 (6 bases). CDR3 length: 14 amino acids. V was cut by 5 bases and J by 4 bases, with 15 bases left in between. Germline CDR1 reads ENHRY; CDR2 reads SYGVKD. The chain's CDR3 is CAISYTTSWYEQYF. The DNA of the CDR3 is TGTGCCATCAGTTATACGACTAGTTGGTACGAGCAGTACTTC.

J is TRBJ2-2 and V is TRBV29-1, with D tentatively TRBD1 or TRBD2 (6 bases each). Germline loops: CDR1 SQVTM, CDR2 ANQGSEA. The CDR3 sequence is 12 residues long. V lost 4 bases, J lost 8 bases, and 11 bases lay in between. CDR3 coding DNA: TGCAGCGTTGTTACGGGGGCGGGGGAGCTGTTTTTT. Translating gives CSVVTGAGELFF.

The gene calls are TRBV27 and TRBJ2-5, with D maybe TRBD2 (6 bases). Germline V gene lookup returns CDR1 MNHEY and CDR2 SMNVEV (reference sequence). The CDR3 is 15 residues long. With 5 bases removed from V and 3 bases from J, the gap between germline ends came to 16 bases. CDR3 amino acids: CASSGGLTPKETQYF. The CDR3 DNA follows: TGTGCCAGCAGTGGTGGACTAACTCCGAAAGAGACCCAGTACTTC.

V gene TRBV4-2 combines with J gene TRBJ1-2; 9 bases align to TRBD1. The CDR3 has 14 amino acids. V trimming: 0 bases; J trimming: 8 bases; junction bases outside the gene matches: 4. Germline assignment: CDR1 LGHNA and CDR2 YNFKEQ. CDR3 DNA sequence: TGTGCCAGCAGCCAAGAACGGACAGGGGCCGGCTACACCTTC. Its translation: CASSQERTGAGYTF.

The genes are TRBV11-1 and TRBJ2-3, with 9 bases matching TRBD1. Germline V gives CDR1 SGHAT, CDR2 FQDESV (reference sequence). J was trimmed by 0 bases and V by 4 bases; bases with no gene match: 2. This CDR3 is 15 amino acids long. The CDR3 loop is CASSSGQGSTDTQYF. CDR3 sequence (DNA): TGTGCCAGCAGCTCGGGACAGGGTAGCACAGATACGCAGTATTTT.

The chain employs TRBV27 and TRBJ2-7; D perhaps matches TRBD2 (5 bases). V was trimmed by 6 bases and J by 0 bases, leaving 12 bases between them. The CDR3 totals 14 residues. Germline V CDR1 and CDR2: MNHEY, SMNVEV (reference sequence). The CDR3 spells CASSLALGSYEQYF. CDR3 in DNA: TGTGCCAGCAGCCTAGCCCTTGGCTCCTACGAGCAGTACTTC.

The V gene is TRBV15, the J gene TRBJ1-5, with D maybe TRBD1 (5 bases). The germline CDR1 and CDR2 sequences are LNHNV and YYDKDF (reference sequence). Trimming removed 0 bases at V and 3 bases at J, with 9 bases between. The CDR3 has 15 residues. This CDR3 reads CATSRDRGSNQPQHF. The CDR3 DNA reads TGTGCCACCAGCAGAGATAGGGGCTCCAATCAGCCCCAGCATTTT.

The chain recombines TRBV12-5 with TRBJ2-1; TRBD2 matches 7 bases. CDR3 size: 17 residues. The V and J ends lost 4 bases and 1 base, in that order; junction bases with no gene match: 10. Looked up from germline, CDR1 is LGHNT and CDR2 is FRNRAP. The DNA of the CDR3 is TGTGCTAGTGGTTCCCCGGGTAGCGGGCGTTCCTACAATGAGCAGTTCTTC. It yields the protein CASGSPGSGRSYNEQFF.

The V gene is TRBV19, the J gene TRBJ1-5, with a weak D call TRBD1 (5 bases). The V and J ends lost 7 bases and 0 bases respectively, with 16 bases between them. CDR1 is LNHDA, CDR2 SQIVND, per germline (reference sequence). The CDR3 loop spans 16 amino acids. DNA for the CDR3: TGTGCCAGTAATCTGGCGGGGGATCTTAGCAATCAGCCCCAGCATTTT. This translates into CASNLAGDLSNQPQHF.

The V gene is TRBV27, the J gene TRBJ2-7, with TRBD1 matching 8 bases. There are 12 residues in the CDR3. Germline CDR1 reads MNHEY; CDR2 reads SMNVEV (reference sequence). V lost 7 bases to trimming and J lost 4 bases; unmatched junction nucleotides: 3. CDR3 sequence reads: CASKQGAYEQYF. Written as DNA, the CDR3 is TGTGCCAGCAAGCAGGGGGCATACGAGCAGTACTTC.

The rearrangement links TRBV9 to TRBJ2-7, with TRBD2 matching over 7 bases. Germline V lookup: CDR1 SGDLS, CDR2 YYNGEE. The CDR3 contains 12 residues. V was pared by 4 bases and J by 7 bases, with 5 bases of the junction left unmatched. The CDR3 sequence is CASSSVGGEQYF. In DNA form, the CDR3 reads TGTGCCAGCAGCTCAGTGGGGGGGGAGCAGTACTTC.

V and J are TRBV5-6 and TRBJ2-5; a possible D gene is TRBD1 (6 bases). The germline gives CDR1 SGHDT, CDR2 YYEEEE. This CDR3 is 16 amino acids long. The V and J ends lost 4 bases and 4 bases respectively, with 20 bases between them. The CDR3 DNA sequence: TGTGCCAGCAGCGGGCTTGGGGGCCATGCACGAGAGACCCAGTACTTC. This translates into CASSGLGGHARETQYF.

The V and J genes are TRBV27 and TRBJ2-7, with TRBD1 matching over 9 bases. With 5 bases clipped from V and 3 bases from J, the junction kept 8 bases outside the gene matches. Germline values: CDR1 MNHEY, CDR2 SMNVEV (reference sequence). The CDR3 sequence is 15 residues long. In DNA, the CDR3 is TGTGCCAGCAGTGCGAACCGGGACAGGGTCTACGAGCAGTACTTC. Its translation is CASSANRDRVYEQYF.

This chain connects TRBV29-1 to TRBJ2-1, with 9 bases lining up with TRBD2. Germline CDR1 is SQVTM and CDR2 is ANQGSEA. The CDR3 contains 14 residues. Trimming at V came to 4 bases and at J to 4 bases, leaving 5 bases not matched to a gene. The CDR3 nucleotides are TGCAGCGTTGGGGGTAGCGGGGGATACAATGAGCAGTTCTTC. Amino acid sequence: CSVGGSGGYNEQFF.

The chain recombines TRBV4-2 with TRBJ1-5, with D perhaps matching TRBD1 (6 bases). Looked up from germline, CDR1 is LGHNA and CDR2 is YNFKEQ. CDR3 length: 16 residues. V lost 4 bases to trimming and J lost 7 bases, with 20 bases between them. CDR3 sequence reads: CASSPASRGAGQPQHF. The CDR3 nucleotides are TGTGCCAGCAGCCCGGCATCACGGGGGGCAGGACAGCCCCAGCATTTT.

The CDR3: CASYRDNYGYTF. The CDR3 DNA follows: TGTGCCAGTTACAGGGATAACTATGGCTACACCTTC. The chain carries TRBV7-9 and TRBJ1-2; D perhaps matches TRBD1 (6 bases). Germline lookup yields CDR1 SEHNR and CDR2 FQNEAQ (reference sequence). The CDR3 totals 12 residues. V shed 9 bases and J shed 1 base, with 9 bases lying between them. Looking up the rest from reference TRBV7-9 and TRBJ1-2 gives the full variable domain: DTGVSQNPRHKITKRGQNVTFRCDPISEHNRLYWYRQTLGQGPEFLTYFQNEAQLEKSRLLSDRFSAERPKGSFSTLEIQRTEQGDSAMYLCASYRDNYGYTFGSGTRLTVV.

About this clone itself: Compared with germline, one end of the junction differs, possibly owing to a read error. The CDR3 bases are TGTGCTAGCAGCTTGAAAGCGGGGGAGGCCTACGAGCAGTACTTC. This encodes CASSLKAGEAYEQYF. V gene TRBV7-7 combines with J gene TRBJ2-7; 8 bases map to TRBD2. Germline loops: CDR1 SSHAT, CDR2 FNYEAQ (reference sequence). There are 15 residues in the CDR3.